Listed below are T cell receptor beta chains from one sample, sequenced in a study of T cell repertoires in cytomegalovirus infection. No antigen has been identified for these receptors. Via MiXCR, TCRdb re-called the reads, giving one row per CDR3 protein. The sample yields a few hundred thousand distinct CDR3 sequences, around 25% seen once. Here the sequenced sample was cultured PBMCs, taken from culture after CMV antigen stimulation. The receptors come from a human donor in good health (CMV status not recorded). Some clones in this sample may be carry-over from other donors' samples. CDR3s include the opening cysteine and the closing phenylalanine or tryptophan. A D gene is named only where the DNA matches it firmly. Some rows mark clone size as missing; the rest say once, few, many or name a class of expanded clone.

j_gene: TRBJ2-7; d_gene: -; v_gene: TRBV4-1; abundance: -; CDR3nt: TGCGCCAGCAGCCAAGACGACTACGAGCAGTACTTC; CDR3aa: CASSQDDYEQYF
j_gene: TRBJ2-5; d_gene: TRBD1; v_gene: TRBV10-3; abundance: -; CDR3nt: TGTGCCATCAGTGGAACGGGACAGGGAAAAGAGACCCAGTACTTC; CDR3aa: CAISGTGQGKETQYF
j_gene: TRBJ2-1; d_gene: TRBD2; v_gene: TRBV7-2; abundance: many; CDR3nt: TGTGCCAGCAGCTTAGCGACTAGCGGAAACGATGAGCAGTTCTTC; CDR3aa: CASSLATSGNDEQFF
j_gene: TRBJ1-4; d_gene: -; v_gene: TRBV6-2/TRBV6-3; abundance: few; CDR3nt: TGTGCCAGTCGGAACCTCCTAGGGAAACTGTTTTTT; CDR3aa: CASRNLLGKLFF
j_gene: TRBJ2-3; d_gene: TRBD1; v_gene: TRBV19; abundance: many; CDR3nt: TGTGCCAGTAGCGGCAGGGGGATTGTGGATACGCAGTATTTT; CDR3aa: CASSGRGIVDTQYF
j_gene: TRBJ2-7; d_gene: TRBD1; v_gene: TRBV28; abundance: few; CDR3nt: TGTGCCAGCAGTCCCAGGACAGGATGGTCCTACGAGCAGTACTTC; CDR3aa: CASSPRTGWSYEQYF
j_gene: TRBJ1-6; d_gene: TRBD1; v_gene: TRBV19; abundance: -; CDR3nt: TGTGCCAGTAGTACATCCGGGACAGCTACTTCACCCCTCCACTTT; CDR3aa: CASSTSGTATSPLHF
j_gene: TRBJ2-2; d_gene: TRBD2; v_gene: TRBV20-1; abundance: few; CDR3nt: TGCAGTGCTAGTTCCCCTAGCGGGAATCCCGGGGAGCTGTTTTTT; CDR3aa: CSASSPSGNPGELFF
j_gene: TRBJ2-2; d_gene: TRBD2; v_gene: TRBV6-5; abundance: -; CDR3nt: TGTGCCAGCAGTTATAGCGGGCTACCGATCTACACCGGGGAGCTGTTTTTT; CDR3aa: CASSYSGLPIYTGELFF
j_gene: TRBJ2-1; d_gene: TRBD2; v_gene: TRBV19; abundance: -; CDR3nt: TGTGCCAGTAGTCCGGGACTAGTAGCCAATGAGCAGTTCTTC; CDR3aa: CASSPGLVANEQFF
j_gene: TRBJ1-2; d_gene: -; v_gene: TRBV7-9; abundance: many; CDR3nt: TGTGCCAGCAGCTCTCGTCCGGGACTCCGGAGCCGCTATGGCTACACCTTC; CDR3aa: CASSSRPGLRSRYGYTF
j_gene: TRBJ2-5; d_gene: TRBD2; v_gene: TRBV5-1; abundance: -; CDR3nt: TGCGCCAGCAGCCGGGGACTAGCGGGAGAGACCCAGTACTTC; CDR3aa: CASSRGLAGETQYF
j_gene: TRBJ1-5; d_gene: -; v_gene: TRBV4-1; abundance: -; CDR3nt: TGCGCCAGCAGCCAAGTTCGGGACCCAGATCAGCCCCAGCATTTT; CDR3aa: CASSQVRDPDQPQHF
j_gene: TRBJ1-1; d_gene: -; v_gene: TRBV5-5; abundance: many; CDR3nt: TGTGCCAGCAGCGCGCGGACAGATACTGAAGCTTTCTTT; CDR3aa: CASSARTDTEAFF
j_gene: TRBJ1-6; d_gene: -; v_gene: TRBV20-1; abundance: few; CDR3nt: TGCAGTGCTAGATCCCCCGCTAGCTCCTATAATTCACCCCTCCACTTT; CDR3aa: CSARSPASSYNSPLHF
j_gene: TRBJ1-5; d_gene: TRBD1; v_gene: TRBV9; abundance: few; CDR3nt: TGTGCCAGCAGCGTAGACGGACAGGGGGGCAATCAGCCCCAGCATTTT; CDR3aa: CASSVDGQGGNQPQHF
j_gene: TRBJ2-1; d_gene: TRBD2; v_gene: TRBV20-1; abundance: -; CDR3nt: TGCAGTGCTACAACCTCCGGGACTAGCGGGAGAGATGAGCAGTTCTTC; CDR3aa: CSATTSGTSGRDEQFF
j_gene: TRBJ2-1; d_gene: -; v_gene: TRBV11-2; abundance: -; CDR3nt: TGTGCCAGCAGCCCGAGACTAGTTGCCTATGAGCAGTTCTTC; CDR3aa: CASSPRLVAYEQFF
j_gene: TRBJ2-1; d_gene: TRBD2; v_gene: TRBV7-2; abundance: many; CDR3nt: TGTGCCAGCAGCTTGGTTAGCGGGAGTATGGCGGGTGAGCAGTTCTTC; CDR3aa: CASSLVSGSMAGEQFF
j_gene: TRBJ1-1; d_gene: -; v_gene: TRBV11-2; abundance: -; CDR3nt: TGTGCCAGCAGCAAACGGGACATTCCGAACACTGAAGCTTTCTTT; CDR3aa: CASSKRDIPNTEAFF
j_gene: TRBJ2-1; d_gene: -; v_gene: TRBV7-9; abundance: -; CDR3nt: TGTGCCAGCAGCTCCCCTCCGGGGGAGGTGGCCCCCACTGTCTACAATGAGCAGTTCTTC; CDR3aa: CASSSPPGEVAPTVYNEQFF
j_gene: TRBJ2-1; d_gene: TRBD2; v_gene: TRBV10-3; abundance: many; CDR3nt: TGTGCCATCAGTTCCCGGGCTAGCGGGAGGTCAGGCAATGAGCAGTTCTTC; CDR3aa: CAISSRASGRSGNEQFF
j_gene: TRBJ2-1; d_gene: -; v_gene: TRBV7-2; abundance: -; CDR3nt: TGTGCCAGCAGCTTAGCAGTCCTAGGGGGTGAGCAGTTCTTC; CDR3aa: CASSLAVLGGEQFF
j_gene: TRBJ1-1; d_gene: -; v_gene: TRBV6-1; abundance: few; CDR3nt: TGTGCCAGCAGACCAGGTAGGGGGAACACTGAAGCTTTCTTT; CDR3aa: CASRPGRGNTEAFF
j_gene: TRBJ1-1; d_gene: TRBD1; v_gene: TRBV7-9; abundance: many; CDR3nt: TGTGCCAGCAGCTGGACCGGGACAGGGGTTGGGACTGAAGCTTTCTTT; CDR3aa: CASSWTGTGVGTEAFF
j_gene: TRBJ2-2; d_gene: -; v_gene: TRBV2; abundance: -; CDR3nt: TGTGCCAGCAGTGGCCAGGGGGGGAACACCGGGGAGCTGTTTTTT; CDR3aa: CASSGQGGNTGELFF
j_gene: TRBJ2-7; d_gene: TRBD2; v_gene: TRBV11-1; abundance: few; CDR3nt: TGTGCCAGCAGAGGACTAGCGGCTTACGAGCAGTACTTC; CDR3aa: CASRGLAAYEQYF
j_gene: TRBJ2-1; d_gene: TRBD2; v_gene: TRBV20-1; abundance: few; CDR3nt: TGCAGTGCTAAAGCTCTAGCGGGAGGGTCCTACAATGAGCAGTTCTTC; CDR3aa: CSAKALAGGSYNEQFF
j_gene: TRBJ2-5; d_gene: TRBD1; v_gene: TRBV12-5; abundance: -; CDR3nt: TGTGCTAGTGCCCGGGACAGGGGGCTTTGGGAGACCCAGTACTTC; CDR3aa: CASARDRGLWETQYF
j_gene: TRBJ2-1; d_gene: -; v_gene: TRBV7-2; abundance: many; CDR3nt: TGTGCCAGCAGCTTAGCGGGGGGACTCCCTGGGCAGTTCTTC; CDR3aa: CASSLAGGLPGQFF
j_gene: TRBJ2-1; d_gene: -; v_gene: TRBV7-9; abundance: -; CDR3nt: TGTGCCAGCAGCCCTCGGGCGTCCGCGTTCGATGAGCAGTTCTTC; CDR3aa: CASSPRASAFDEQFF
j_gene: TRBJ1-2; d_gene: -; v_gene: TRBV12-3/TRBV12-4; abundance: -; CDR3nt: TGTGCCAGCAGTTTAATCTTGGGCTGGGGAGGTGGCTACACCTTC; CDR3aa: CASSLILGWGGGYTF
j_gene: TRBJ1-5; d_gene: -; v_gene: TRBV7-9; abundance: many; CDR3nt: TGTGCCAGCAGCGCGCAGAATAGCAATCAGCCCCAGCATTTT; CDR3aa: CASSAQNSNQPQHF
j_gene: TRBJ1-1; d_gene: TRBD1; v_gene: TRBV12-3/TRBV12-4; abundance: few; CDR3nt: TGTGCCAGCTTACACTCCCGGGACAGAATCATGAACACTGAAGCTTTCTTT; CDR3aa: CASLHSRDRIMNTEAFF
j_gene: TRBJ2-7; d_gene: -; v_gene: TRBV6-1; abundance: many; CDR3nt: TGTGCCAGTACCGGAAGGAATTCAGCCTACGAGCAGTACTTC; CDR3aa: CASTGRNSAYEQYF
j_gene: TRBJ2-1; d_gene: TRBD2; v_gene: TRBV7-3; abundance: -; CDR3nt: TGTGCCAGCAGCTTTAAACGCGGGAGTAGGGATGAGCAGTTCTTC; CDR3aa: CASSFKRGSRDEQFF
j_gene: TRBJ1-2; d_gene: -; v_gene: TRBV19; abundance: -; CDR3nt: TGTGCCAGTCATTCGCCATCTTCGGACTATGGCTACACCTTC; CDR3aa: CASHSPSSDYGYTF
j_gene: TRBJ2-5; d_gene: -; v_gene: TRBV10-3; abundance: -; CDR3nt: TGTGCCATCAGTCAGGGGGCTAGCGGGCAAGAGACCCAGTACTTC; CDR3aa: CAISQGASGQETQYF
j_gene: TRBJ2-1; d_gene: TRBD2; v_gene: TRBV28; abundance: few; CDR3nt: TGTGCCAGCAGAGGGACTAGCGGGAGTGAGAACCACAATGAGCAGTTCTTC; CDR3aa: CASRGTSGSENHNEQFF
j_gene: TRBJ2-6; d_gene: TRBD1; v_gene: TRBV6-2/TRBV6-3; abundance: -; CDR3nt: TGTGCCAGCAGGCGACCCGGGACAGGTCTCTCTGGGGCCAACGTCCTGACTTTC; CDR3aa: CASRRPGTGLSGANVLTF
j_gene: TRBJ2-1; d_gene: -; v_gene: TRBV6-6; abundance: -; CDR3nt: TGTGCCAGCAGTGCCCGACTTGTACAGGCGTTCGATGAGCAGTTCTTC; CDR3aa: CASSARLVQAFDEQFF
j_gene: TRBJ1-2; d_gene: TRBD1; v_gene: TRBV19; abundance: few; CDR3nt: TGTGCCAGTAGTATACTCGGACAGGGGCAGAGAGCGCGAGGCTACACCTTC; CDR3aa: CASSILGQGQRARGYTF
j_gene: TRBJ2-5; d_gene: -; v_gene: TRBV11-2; abundance: once; CDR3nt: TGTACCAGCAGCTCTATCCCGGGACGAGAGACCCAGTACTTC; CDR3aa: CTSSSIPGRETQYF
j_gene: TRBJ2-7; d_gene: TRBD2; v_gene: TRBV7-2; abundance: -; CDR3nt: TGTGCCAGCAGCACGGGACTAGCGACCTCCTACGAGCAGTACTTC; CDR3aa: CASSTGLATSYEQYF
j_gene: TRBJ1-4; d_gene: TRBD1; v_gene: TRBV7-9; abundance: -; CDR3nt: TGTGCCAGCAGCTTTGAGGGACAGGGGCCAGAAAAACTGTTTTTT; CDR3aa: CASSFEGQGPEKLFF
j_gene: TRBJ1-1; d_gene: -; v_gene: TRBV25-1; abundance: -; CDR3nt: TGTGCCAGCAGTGAAGCAGAGTACACTGAAGCTTTCTTT; CDR3aa: CASSEAEYTEAFF
j_gene: TRBJ2-1; d_gene: -; v_gene: TRBV7-2; abundance: -; CDR3nt: TGTGCCAGCAGCCTAACCTCCTACAATGAGCAATCCTTC; CDR3aa: CASSLTSYNEQSF
j_gene: TRBJ2-2; d_gene: -; v_gene: TRBV19; abundance: -; CDR3nt: TGTGCCAGTAGTATCTTCCCAAGTTTCGGGGAGCTGTTTTTT; CDR3aa: CASSIFPSFGELFF
j_gene: TRBJ2-2; d_gene: TRBD1; v_gene: TRBV11-3; abundance: -; CDR3nt: TGTGCCAGCAGCACCCGACAGGGTCGAGCCGGGGAGCTGTTTTTT; CDR3aa: CASSTRQGRAGELFF
j_gene: TRBJ2-3; d_gene: -; v_gene: TRBV7-6; abundance: many; CDR3nt: TGTGCCAGCAGCTTTCTACCGGGGGGACAGGGCACAGATACGCAGTATTTT; CDR3aa: CASSFLPGGQGTDTQYF
j_gene: TRBJ1-1; d_gene: -; v_gene: TRBV19; abundance: -; CDR3nt: TGTGCCAGTAGTGGTAGGGTGAACACTGAAGCTTTCTTT; CDR3aa: CASSGRVNTEAFF
j_gene: TRBJ2-5; d_gene: TRBD2; v_gene: TRBV20-1; abundance: -; CDR3nt: TGCAGTGCTAGCCTCGGCGGGGAGCGGGGGGCCTGGACCCAGTACTTC; CDR3aa: CSASLGGERGAWTQYF